These 10 T cell receptor beta chains originate from one sample sequenced in a study of blood T cell repertoires in COVID-19. Sequenced by immunoSEQ multiplex PCR; TCRdb stores in-frame clones only, minus some. This sample has around 89,000 clones, with approximately 90% found just once. Sequenced: peripheral blood. The receptors here all came from a man in his fifties or sixties with acute or convalescent COVID-19.

This clone was found once. This chain uses TRBV4-1 with TRBJ2-2; D ambiguous. From germline, CDR1 is MGHRA and CDR2 YSYEKL. The germline V and J ends were trimmed by 2 bases and 0 bases, with 10 bases remaining between them. The CDR3 loop spans 16 amino acids. CDR3 amino acids: CASSQTSGPNTGELFF. CDR3 sequence (DNA): TGCGCCAGCAGCCAAACTTCAGGCCCGAACACCGGGGAGCTGTTTTTT.

The V gene is TRBV10-1, the J gene TRBJ2-2; the D gene is possibly TRBD2 (6 bases). V dropped 2 bases and J dropped 6 bases, with 19 bases sitting between them. The CDR3 covers 17 residues. Germline V gene lookup returns CDR1 WNHNN and CDR2 SYGVQD (reference sequence). This CDR3 is CASSEDRGGIRSGELFF. DNA for the CDR3: TGCGCCAGCAGTGAGGATCGTGGGGGGATTAGGTCCGGGGAGCTGTTTTTT.

V and J are TRBV7-3 and TRBJ2-5, with 8 positions matching TRBD1. The CDR3 has 15 residues. Germline CDR1 reads SGHTA; CDR2 reads FQGTGA. Trimming took 5 bases from V and 1 from J; bases not matched to a gene: 6. DNA of the CDR3: TGTGCCAGCAGCCCCCCCGGACAGGGCCAAGAGACCCAGTACTTC. This sequence encodes CASSPPGQGQETQYF.

The chain uses TRBV10-3 and TRBJ2-7; 11 nucleotides match TRBD1. Germline V gene lookup returns CDR1 ENHRY and CDR2 SYGVKD. Unmatched junction bases numbered 10, after V lost 4 bases and J lost 5 bases. The CDR3 has 16 amino acids. CDR3 sequence: CAISVTGTGGVHEQYF. CDR3 DNA sequence: TGTGCCATCAGTGTTACCGGGACAGGGGGTGTCCACGAGCAGTACTTC.

The chain carries TRBV18 and TRBJ1-1; D is possibly TRBD1 (5 bases). In germline, CDR1 is KGHSH, CDR2 LQKENI. There are 15 residues in the CDR3. V dropped 2 bases and J dropped 1 base, with 11 bases sitting between them. The CDR3 DNA reads TGTGCCAGCTCACCAATGGGGGGTGGGAACACTGAAGCTTTCTTT. As protein: CASSPMGGGNTEAFF. The whole variable domain, remainder taken from reference TRBV18 and TRBJ1-1, is NAGVMQNPRHLVRRRGQEARLRCSPMKGHSHVYWYRQLPEEGLKFMVYLQKENIIDESGMPKERFSAEFPKEGPSILRIQQVVRGDSAAYFCASSPMGGGNTEAFFGQGTRLTVV.

The chain employs TRBV24-1 and TRBJ1-3; D may be TRBD1 (5 bases). V was shortened by 3 bases and J by 3 bases, with 14 bases between the two germline ends. Germline V gene sequence: CDR1 KGHDR, CDR2 SFDVKD. The CDR3 covers 16 residues. CDR3 residues: CATSDARGEVGNTIYF. The CDR3 DNA sequence: TGTGCCACCAGTGATGCGCGAGGGGAGGTTGGAAACACCATATATTTT.

The rearrangement joins TRBV9 to TRBJ1-1; maybe TRBD1 (5 bases). Germline V CDR1 and CDR2: SGDLS, YYNGEE. Trimming cost V 2 bases and J 8 bases, with 19 bases left between them. CDR3 length: 15 amino acids. CDR3 sequence (DNA): TGTGCCAGCAGCGTCGCTCCCCAGGGCGTAGGAGAAGCTTTCTTT. Amino acids: CASSVAPQGVGEAFF.

The chain carries TRBV11-2 and TRBJ2-1; D perhaps matches TRBD1 (6 bases). CDR1 is SGHAT, CDR2 FQNNGV, per germline. V lost 5 bases, J lost 0 bases, and 14 bases lay in between. CDR3 size: 16 residues. CDR3 amino acids: CASSLRDIGSYNEQFF. CDR3 in DNA: TGTGCCAGCAGCCTCCGGGACATTGGCTCCTACAATGAGCAGTTCTTC.

This chain joins TRBV5-1 and TRBJ2-6, with 7 bases identical to TRBD1. CDR1 and CDR2 from the germline V gene are SGHRS and YFSETQ. The CDR3 totals 18 residues. V lost 4 bases to trimming and J lost 2 bases; unmatched junction nucleotides: 12. For the CDR3, the DNA is TGCGCCAGCAGCCCAAATCCGACAGGGAGAGCTGGGGCCAACGTCCTGACTTTC. Protein: CASSPNPTGRAGANVLTF.

The CDR3 reads CASSWSLGTGGGRDGYTF. The CDR3 bases are TGCGCCAGCAGCTGGAGCCTCGGGACAGGGGGCGGTAGGGATGGCTACACCTTC. J is TRBJ1-2 and V is TRBV5-1; 12 bases are a match to TRBD1. Germline V gives CDR1 SGHRS, CDR2 YFSETQ. The CDR3 loop spans 18 amino acids. J gave up 6 bases and V 3 bases, and 15 bases lay outside the gene matches.